The entry below describes one T cell receptor (beta chain). Its antigen is currently unknown. This sample was included in a study of CD4 T cells in relation to SARS-CoV-2 and coronaviruses. Study-wide background: TCR beta CDR3s were sequenced after approximately 11-day antigen culture of PBMCs. No peptide or an HIV-1 Nef peptide pool served as negative control.

The unexposed donors gave CD4+ T cells in 2011-2018, prior to COVID-19. Isolation of CD4+ T cells took place after less than 13 days in culture. Unexposed-donor CD4+ T cells were probed with SARS-CoV-2 S/N and four cold-coronavirus spikes, cells permitting. Cultures received half-medium IL-2 refreshes on days 3 and 7. The protocol was immunoSEQ multiplex PCR, while the TCRdb copy is restricted to in-frame clones and leaves out a portion. The top ten clones hold approximately 15% of a sample with 20,000 to 30,000 clones, approximately 80% of them seen once. This TCR came from a human donor in good health. Sequenced sample: CD4+ T cells from PBMCs, cultured in vitro.

The CDR3 coding sequence is TGTGCCAGCAGCTTAGTCGGCAGGGGGAATAATTCACCCCTCCACTTT. It is translated as CASSLVGRGNNSPLHF. The chain couples TRBV7-9 to TRBJ1-6; 7 bases map to TRBD1. This CDR3 has 16 amino acids. V trimming: 1 base; J trimming: 5 bases; junction bases outside the gene matches: 5. The germline gives CDR1 SEHNR, CDR2 FQNEAQ (reference sequence).